A selection of T cell receptor beta chains follows, all from one sample in a study of cytomegalovirus exposure and HLA in healthy donors. Measured with immunoSEQ multiplex PCR; TCRdb has only the in-frame clones, and not every one. Of some 150,000 clones listed, 65% to 80% were seen once; the top ten hold around 4%. Sequencing was performed on PBMCs. The receptor source for this set is a man aged 35 to 55 in good health and CMV-seronegative. CDR3s include the opening cysteine and the closing phenylalanine or tryptophan. Fields, in order: J gene, V gene, CDR3 protein.

>TRBJ1-2|TRBV2
CASSDGVGDYGYTF
>TRBJ2-3|TRBV7-9
CASSLLAGSTDTQYF
>TRBJ2-2|TRBV6-6
CASSYSSGYGELFF
>TRBJ2-7|TRBV10-3
CAISDPSRRQYF
>TRBJ1-5|TRBV30
CAWSPGDNQPQHF
>TRBJ2-1|TRBV27
CASSPRRGRSHNEQFF
>TRBJ1-6|TRBV7-9
CASSSEEGTVDSPLHF
>TRBJ1-2|TRBV28
CASSDGNRRGYTF
>TRBJ2-3|TRBV5-4
CASSTPAGGPRGTDTQYF
>TRBJ2-3|TRBV7-2
CASSLGGAAFTQYF
>TRBJ1-2|TRBV9
CASSGDRGHWGGYTF
>TRBJ1-2|TRBV4-1
CASSQEIRTGTNYGYTF
>TRBJ2-1|TRBV9
CASSPSGGSGSYNEQFF
>TRBJ2-7|TRBV10-3
CAISTGGSEQYF
>TRBJ2-7|TRBV2
CASSLGTGGFYEQYF
>TRBJ1-1|TRBV6-5
CASSYSTGGSSGAFF
>TRBJ2-7|TRBV28
CASSPLKGQGVYEQYF
>TRBJ2-1|TRBV30
CAWMRRGGYNEQFF
>TRBJ1-5|TRBV6-6
CASSPGQGRNQPQHF
>TRBJ1-1|TRBV28
CASLGGAGLNTEAFF
>TRBJ1-2|TRBV2
CASSGPGPYTF
>TRBJ2-7|TRBV5-1
CASSLGGTSGEQYF
>TRBJ2-3|TRBV7-9
CASSFGTGVSDTQYF
>TRBJ1-3|TRBV7-2
CASILPGSGNTIYF
>TRBJ2-3|TRBV4-3
CASSQDVRGASTDTQYF
>TRBJ1-2|TRBV2
CASSSQANYGYTF
>TRBJ1-1|TRBV7-6
CASSHDRGGKNTEAFF
>TRBJ2-1|TRBV6-6
CASRPQLKYNEQFF
>TRBJ2-7|TRBV7-9
CASSPWTSGGYEQYF
>TRBJ2-5|TRBV6-5
CASNRGGNQETQYF
>TRBJ2-3|TRBV5-1
CASGGGDANTQYF
>TRBJ2-5|TRBV6-5
CASSYSTYEETQYF
>TRBJ1-2|TRBV28
CASRASSYGYTF
>TRBJ2-3|TRBV6-1
CASSAQAGTGVSDTQYF
>TRBJ1-2|TRBV5-1
CASSLFADGYTF
>TRBJ2-3|TRBV28
CASRQGFTDTQYF
>TRBJ2-3|TRBV29-1
CSEVVADTQYF
>TRBJ1-2|TRBV16
CASSQSSQGNYGYTF
>TRBJ1-3|TRBV7-2
CASSERGNTIYF
>TRBJ2-3|TRBV7-3
CASSSGQDTDTQYF
>TRBJ2-7|TRBV4-3
CASPGDRALWEQYF
>TRBJ2-7|TRBV6-1
CASSEVPGTGGGLEQYF
>TRBJ2-2|TRBV10-3
CAISQGLAATGELFF
>TRBJ1-4|TRBV4-1
CASSQDALAGGSNEKLFF
>TRBJ1-5|TRBV2
CASTPGGYQPQHF
>TRBJ1-6|TRBV6-1
CASSEFVGAGSPLHF
>TRBJ2-3|TRBV6-4
CASSSSGGAPDTQYF
>TRBJ2-7|TRBV29-1
CSVEPGVGYEQYF
>TRBJ2-1|TRBV7-9
CASSTGTGTYNEQFF
>TRBJ2-7|TRBV19
CASSPGQGFFYEQYF
>TRBJ2-7|TRBV5-1
CASSLALNTGPTSYEQYF
>TRBJ1-2|TRBV27
CARPTGALEGYTF
>TRBJ2-1|TRBV28
CASSLRLVYEQFF
>TRBJ2-7|TRBV28
CASSYGDRGFYEQYF
>TRBJ2-3|TRBV15
CATSRERTGIGADTQYF
>TRBJ1-3|TRBV6-1
CASSDLTGRIGNTIYF
>TRBJ2-7|TRBV10-1
CAVLSEGGTYEQYF
>TRBJ2-6|TRBV19
CASRTGTGGSGANVLTF
>TRBJ2-1|TRBV9
CASSVEGLADYNEQFF